These T cell receptor delta chains were read from a single sample in a study of Vδ1+ human thymocytes. TCRdb applied CATT to the multiplex PCR reads for clone calling. The sample consists of under 25,000 delta-chain clones, 8.1% of them appearing once. The sequenced sample was Vdelta1+ gamma-delta thymocytes from the thymus. All receptors derive from a child younger than two who had congenital heart surgery. CDR3s include the opening cysteine and the closing phenylalanine or tryptophan. D genes are given only for firm matches. For some rows the clone size is stated as once, few or many, or as a class when expanded; others skip it.

j_gene	d_gene	v_gene	abundance	CDR3aa	CDR3nt
TRDJ1	.	TRDV1	.	CALGELSVSYFSGDFYTDKLIF	TGTGCTCTTGGGGAACTATCGGTTTCCTACTTTTCGGGGGACTTTTACACCGATAAACTCATCTTT
TRDJ1	.	TRDV1	few	CALGEPPLLTYTDKLIF	TGTGCTCTTGGGGAACCACCACTCCTAACTTACACCGATAAACTCATCTTT
TRDJ1	.	TRDV1	.	CALGENGDPTLYTDKLIF	TGTGCTCTTGGGGAAAACGGGGATCCTACGCTGTACACCGATAAACTCATCTTT
TRDJ1	.	TRDV1	few	CALGAAVPIGGLRTYTDKLIF	TGTGCTCTTGGGGCGGCTGTTCCTATCGGGGGATTACGGACGTACACCGATAAACTCATCTTT
TRDJ1	TRDD3	TRDV1	few	CALGEMGGFCRGLIF	TGTGCTCTTGGGGAAATGGGGGGATTCTGCCGGGGACTCATCTTT
TRDJ1	TRDD3	TRDV1	few	CALGMWGINDKLIF	TGTGCTCTTGGCATGTGGGGGATAAACGATAAACTCATCTTT
TRDJ1	TRDD3	TRDV1	few	CALGELGTEFRRLGDDLYTDKLIF	TGTGCTCTTGGGGAACTCGGTACAGAATTCCGGAGGCTGGGGGACGACCTGTACACCGATAAACTCATCTTT
TRDJ1	TRDD3	TRDV1	few	CALGAGKGYDKLIF	TGTGCTCTTGGAGCGGGGAAGGGATACGATAAACTTATCTTT
TRDJ1	TRDD3	TRDV2	medium-sized	CAWSAFGGWCTDKLIF	TGTGCCTGGAGCGCCTTTGGGGGATGGTGCACCGATAAACTCATCTTT
TRDJ1	TRDD3	TRDV1	few	CALGEGGVSERTGDGQKLIF	TGTGCTCTTGGGGAAGGCGGGGTCTCGGAACGTACTGGGGATGGGCAAAAACTCATCTTT
TRDJ1	.	TRDV1	.	CALGEPQNLGIPYTDKLIF	TGTGCTCTTGGGGAACCTCAGAACCTGGGGATCCCCTACACCGATAAACTCATCTTT
TRDJ1	.	TRDV1	.	CALGRYTDKLIF	TGTGCTCTTGGGAGATACACCGATAAACTCATCTTT
TRDJ1	.	TRDV1	.	CALGELGRPPYTDKLIF	TGTGCTCTTGGGGAACTAGGGCGTCCCCCCTACACCGATAAACTCATCTTT
TRDJ1	TRDD3	TRDV1	.	CALGGELGGKLIF	TGTGCTCTTGGGGGGGAACTGGGGGGTAAACTCATCTTT
TRDJ2	TRDD3	TRDV1	few	CALGDPSPFGGMPLLTAQLFF	TGTGCTCTTGGGGACCCCTCCCCTTTTGGGGGGATGCCCCTTTTAACAGCACAACTCTTCTTT
TRDJ1	.	TRDV1	few	CALGVLLRGETDKLIF	TGTGCTCTTGGGGTCTTACTACGTGGGGAAACCGATAAACTCATCTTT
TRDJ1	.	TRDV1	few	CALGELSGYTDKLIF	TGTGCTCTTGGGGAACTTTCCGGATACACCGATAAACTCATCTTT
TRDJ1	.	TRDV1	.	CALGNRYRGDKLIF	TGTGCTCTTGGGAACCGATACAGGGGCGATAAACTCATCTTT
TRDJ1	TRDD3	TRDV1	few	CALGDGWALSGGRYADKLIF	TGTGCTCTTGGGGACGGTTGGGCCCTTTCTGGGGGACGGTACGCCGATAAACTCATCTTT
TRDJ1	.	TRDV1	few	CALGKGGEPYTDKLIF	TGTGCTCTCGGGAAGGGGGGGGAGCCGTACACCGATAAACTCATCTTT
TRDJ1	TRDD3	TRDV1	.	CALGERALGIRPPCTDKLIF	TGTGCTCTTGGGGAACGGGCGTTGGGGATACGCCCCCCATGCACCGATAAACTCATCTTT
TRDJ3	.	TRAV29/DV5	few	CAASFIPKLPWDTRQMFF	TGTGCAGCAAGCTTCATACCAAAATTACCCTGGGACACCCGACAGATGTTTTTC
TRDJ1	.	TRDV1	few	CALGPTGEPKLCRSADKLIF	TGTGCTCTTGGACCTACGGGGGAACCAAAACTCTGCCGATCGGCCGATAAACTCATCTTT
TRDJ2	TRDD3	TRDV1	.	CALGVIWGIRPLTAQLFF	TGTGCTCTTGGGGTAATATGGGGGATACGCCCATTGACAGCACAACTCTTCTTT
TRDJ1	.	TRDV1	few	CALGGASPYCSRNTDKLIF	TGTGCTCTTGGGGGGGCCTCCCCCTACTGCTCACGTAACACCGATAAACTCATCTTT
TRDJ1	TRDD3	TRDV1	.	CALGEHPSLSYTGGPYTDKLIF	TGTGCTCTTGGGGAACACCCAAGTCTTTCCTATACTGGGGGACCCTACACCGATAAACTCATCTTT
TRDJ1	TRDD3	TRDV1	.	CALTVSRGIRTDKLIF	TGTGCTCTTACCGTTTCCCGGGGGATACGGACCGATAAACTCATCTTT
TRDJ1	.	TRDV1	few	CALGEGLAGSPSYKLIF	TGTGCTCTTGGGGAAGGGTTGGCGGGATCCCCAAGCTATAAACTCATCTTT
TRDJ1	TRDD3	TRDV2	.	CACEYWGIGVTDKLIF	TGTGCCTGTGAATACTGGGGGATAGGTGTGACCGATAAACTCATCTTT
TRDJ1	TRDD3	TRDV1	.	CALLRLGDLGSYTDKLIF	TGTGCTCTCCTCCGACTGGGGGATTTGGGCTCATACACCGATAAACTCATCTTT
TRDJ1	TRDD2	TRDV1	few	CALGEFLPSYGESTGRNKLIF	TGTGCTCTTGGGGAGTTCCTACCTTCCTACGGGGAGAGTACTGGGAGAAATAAACTCATCTTT
TRDJ1	TRDD3	TRDV1	few	CALVAPPGYLGDTCTDKLIF	TGTGCTCTTGTTGCCCCTCCCGGGTATCTGGGGGATACGTGCACCGATAAACTCATCTTT
TRDJ1	.	TRDV1	few	CALGAPSSPADKLIF	TGTGCTCTTGGGGCCCCTTCGAGCCCGGCCGATAAACTCATCTTT
TRDJ1	TRDD3	TRDV1	few	CALGEFVLRRDTSVVTDKLIF	TGTGCTCTTGGGGAATTCGTCCTACGCCGGGATACGAGTGTAGTCACCGATAAACTCATCTTT